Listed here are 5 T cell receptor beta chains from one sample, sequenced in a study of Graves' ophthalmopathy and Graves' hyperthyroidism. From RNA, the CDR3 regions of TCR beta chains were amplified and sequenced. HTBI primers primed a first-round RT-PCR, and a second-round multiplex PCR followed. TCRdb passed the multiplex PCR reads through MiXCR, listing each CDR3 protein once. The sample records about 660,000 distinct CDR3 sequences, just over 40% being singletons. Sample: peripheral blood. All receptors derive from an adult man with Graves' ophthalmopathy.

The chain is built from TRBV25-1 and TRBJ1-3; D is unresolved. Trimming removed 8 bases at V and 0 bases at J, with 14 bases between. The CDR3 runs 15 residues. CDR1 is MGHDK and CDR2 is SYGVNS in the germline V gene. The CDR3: CASSPQFSSGNTIYF. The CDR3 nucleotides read TGTGCCAGCTCGCCACAGTTCAGCTCTGGAAACACCATATATTTT.

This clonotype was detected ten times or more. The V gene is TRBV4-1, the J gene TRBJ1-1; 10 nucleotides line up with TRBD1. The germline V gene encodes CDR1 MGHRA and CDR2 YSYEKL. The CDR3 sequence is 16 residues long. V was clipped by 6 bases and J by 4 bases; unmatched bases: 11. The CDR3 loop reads CASRPGQGRQGTEAFF. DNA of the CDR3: TGCGCCAGCAGACCGGGACAGGGGCGTCAAGGCACTGAAGCTTTCTTT.

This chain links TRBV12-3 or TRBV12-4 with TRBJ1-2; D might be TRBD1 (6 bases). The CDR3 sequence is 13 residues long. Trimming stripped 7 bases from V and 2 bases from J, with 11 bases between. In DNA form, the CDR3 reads TGTGCCAGCAATCAAGGGGGGAACTATGGCTACACCTTC. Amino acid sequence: CASNQGGNYGYTF.

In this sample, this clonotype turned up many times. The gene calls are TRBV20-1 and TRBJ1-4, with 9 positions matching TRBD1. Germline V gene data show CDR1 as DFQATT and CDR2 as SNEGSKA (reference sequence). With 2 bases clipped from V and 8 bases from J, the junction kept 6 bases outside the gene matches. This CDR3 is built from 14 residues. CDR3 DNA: TGCAGTGCTAGATTGGGACAGGGAGGCGAAAAACTGTTTTTT. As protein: CSARLGQGGEKLFF.

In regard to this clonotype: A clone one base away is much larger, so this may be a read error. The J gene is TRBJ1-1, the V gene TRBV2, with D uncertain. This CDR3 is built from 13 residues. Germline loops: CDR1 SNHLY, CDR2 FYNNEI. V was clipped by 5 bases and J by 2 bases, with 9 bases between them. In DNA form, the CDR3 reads TGTGCCAGCAGTTCTGAGGGCAACACTGAAGCTTTCTTT. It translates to CASSSEGNTEAFF. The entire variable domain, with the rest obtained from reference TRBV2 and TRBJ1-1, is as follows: EPEVTQTPSHQVTQMGQEVILRCVPISNHLYFYWYRQILGQKVEFLVSFYNNEISEKSEIFDDQFSVERPDGSNFTLKIRSTKLEDSAMYFCASSSEGNTEAFFGQGTRLTVV.